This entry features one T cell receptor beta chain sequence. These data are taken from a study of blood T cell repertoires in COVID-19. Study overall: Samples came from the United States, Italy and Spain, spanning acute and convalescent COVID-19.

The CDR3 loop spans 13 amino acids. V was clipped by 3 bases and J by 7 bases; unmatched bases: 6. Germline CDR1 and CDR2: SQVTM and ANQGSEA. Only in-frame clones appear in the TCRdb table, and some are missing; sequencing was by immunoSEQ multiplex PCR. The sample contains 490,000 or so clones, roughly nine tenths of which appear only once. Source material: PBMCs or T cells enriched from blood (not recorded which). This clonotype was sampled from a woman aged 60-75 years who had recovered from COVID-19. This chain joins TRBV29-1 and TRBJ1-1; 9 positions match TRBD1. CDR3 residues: CSVESGQGGEAFF. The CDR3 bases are TGCAGCGTTGAGTCGGGACAGGGCGGTGAAGCTTTCTTT.